This T cell receptor (beta chain) was identified in a study of graft-versus-host responses after intestinal transplantation. In the study overall: All recipients were given anti-thymocyte globulin induction, and tacrolimus and steroids were then administered for 2 to 4 years.

This CDR3 comprises 17 residues. Germline lookup yields CDR1 SGHVS and CDR2 FNYEAQ. With 5 bases clipped from V and 8 bases from J, the junction kept 11 bases outside the gene matches. Profiled with immunoSEQ multiplex PCR; TCRdb holds only in-frame clones, not every one. The repertoire holds about 94,000 clones, with more than 85% as singletons. As concerns this clone: No antigen is known for it.

This sequence joins TRBV7-6 and TRBJ2-1; 14 bases line up with TRBD2. This clonotype was obtained from a human donor who received an intestinal transplant. The sample in question was unstimulated CD8+ T cells sorted from spleen or lymph node cells, obtained before intestinal transplant. The CDR3 reads CASSPEIPGLAGDEQFF. The CDR3 coding sequence is TGTGCCAGCAGCCCCGAAATCCCGGGACTAGCGGGAGATGAGCAGTTCTTC. Variable domain in full (rest from reference TRBV7-6 and TRBJ2-1): GAGVSQSPRYKVTKRGQDVALRCDPISGHVSLYWYRQALGQGPEFLTYFNYEAQQDKSGLPNDRFSAERPEGSISTLTIQRTEQRDSAMYRCASSPEIPGLAGDEQFFGPGTRLTVL.